The 17 T cell receptor beta chains in this list originate from one sample, sequenced in a study of shared clonotypes between healthy human individuals. TCRdb's table, derived via immunoSEQ multiplex PCR, lists solely in-frame clones and lacks some. The sample includes over 1.4 million clones, roughly 96% of them seen just once. Sequenced material: naive CD4+ T cells sorted from blood. The subset was: CD45RA+ positively selected. The receptors originated from a young man in good health.

This rearrangement joins TRBV6-5 to TRBJ1-2, with unresolved D. The length of the CDR3 is 14 residues. The V gene's germline CDR1 is MNHEY and CDR2 SVGAGI. V was shortened by 3 bases and J by 0 bases, with 8 bases between the two germline ends. This CDR3 is CASSYAGTNYGYTF. The CDR3 nucleotides are TGTGCCAGCAGTTATGCCGGGACTAACTATGGCTACACCTTC.

The chain recombines TRBV18 with TRBJ2-7; TRBD1 aligns across 7 bases. The CDR3 consists of 16 residues. The V segment lost 0 bases and the J segment 0 bases; nucleotides outside the gene matches: 5. Germline V CDR1 and CDR2: KGHSH, LQKENI. The CDR3 loop is CASSPPIGQASYEQYF. The CDR3 nucleotides are TGTGCCAGCTCACCACCTATTGGACAGGCCTCCTACGAGCAGTACTTC. The whole variable domain, filled in from reference TRBV18 and TRBJ2-7, reads NAGVMQNPRHLVRRRGQEARLRCSPMKGHSHVYWYRQLPEEGLKFMVYLQKENIIDESGMPKERFSAEFPKEGPSILRIQQVVRGDSAAYFCASSPPIGQASYEQYFGPGTRLTVT.

The chain has TRBV2 and TRBJ2-7, with a possible D match to TRBD2 (7 bases). Germline-derived CDR1 and CDR2 are SNHLY and FYNNEI. There are 16 residues in the CDR3. The ends were cut back, 1 base at V and 0 bases at J, with 13 bases in the middle. The DNA of the CDR3 is TGTGCCAGCAGTGAAGGTGGGGGGGCCATCTCCTACGAGCAGTACTTC. Residues: CASSEGGGAISYEQYF.

The V and J genes are TRBV21-1 and TRBJ2-7. TRBV21-1 is shown as a pseudogene. CDR3 length: 17 residues. The CDR3 loop reads CASTPILGVQRAYEQYF. CDR3 DNA sequence: TGTGCCAGCACCCCTATTCTTGGCGTCCAGAGAGCTTACGAGCAGTACTTC.

CDR3 nucleotide sequence: TGTGCCAGCAGCTTGGGCAGTCTGAACACTGAAGCTTTCTTT. As protein: CASSLGSLNTEAFF. The chain recombines TRBV7-9 with TRBJ1-1; no reliable D call. Germline CDR1 SEHNR, CDR2 FQNEAQ (reference sequence). The CDR3 consists of 14 residues. Between the trimmed V and J ends, which lost 3 bases and 0 bases, there was a span of 8 bases.

The V call is TRBV9, the J call TRBJ2-3; 7 bases are a match to TRBD1. Germline CDR1 reads SGDLS; CDR2 reads YYNGEE. This CDR3 is built from 16 residues. The J segment lost 0 bases and the V segment lost 0 bases, leaving 4 bases of the junction unmatched. For the CDR3, the DNA is TGTGCCAGCAGCGTAGAAAAGGGGGCGAGCACAGATACGCAGTATTTT. Amino acid sequence: CASSVEKGASTDTQYF.

The chain has TRBV29-1 and TRBJ2-7; 7 bases align to TRBD2. The V gene end was trimmed by 4 bases and the J gene end by 1 base; junction bases not matched to a gene: 10. Germline CDR1 is SQVTM and CDR2 is ANQGSEA. The CDR3 has 15 residues. The CDR3 here is CSVGRRLADSYEQYF. CDR3 DNA sequence: TGCAGCGTTGGACGGCGGCTAGCGGATTCCTACGAGCAGTACTTC.

The chain has TRBV6-1 and TRBJ2-1; D gene ambiguous. CDR1 is MNHNS, CDR2 SASEGT, per germline. The V end lost 6 bases, the J end lost 8 bases, and 5 bases lay between the germline ends. The CDR3 has 10 residues. The DNA of the CDR3 is TGTGCCAGCAGCCGGTATGAGCAGTTCTTC. Protein product: CASSRYEQFF.

The rearrangement uses TRBV10-1 and TRBJ2-7; TRBD2 matches 11 bases. Germline V gene sequence: CDR1 WNHNN, CDR2 SYGVQD (reference sequence). With 6 bases clipped from V and 7 bases from J, the junction kept 11 bases outside the gene matches. CDR3 length: 15 residues. In DNA form, the CDR3 reads TGCGCCAGCAGCCGTACTAGCGGGAGCATTGCAGAGCAGTACTTC. Its translation is CASSRTSGSIAEQYF.

This clone was observed once. This sequence joins TRBV5-5 and TRBJ1-3; unclear D gene. V was trimmed by 0 bases and J by 0 bases, leaving 7 bases between them. The germline V gene has CDR1 SGHKS and CDR2 YYEKEE (reference sequence). The CDR3 consists of 15 residues. The CDR3, as DNA: TGTGCCAGCAGCTTGGACGTATACTCTGGAAACACCATATATTTT. This gives the protein CASSLDVYSGNTIYF.

This sequence joins TRBV5-1 and TRBJ2-5; 15 bases line up with TRBD2. The CDR3 is 16 residues long. Germline CDR1 reads SGHRS; CDR2 reads YFSETQ. The ends lost 4 bases at V and 5 bases at J; junction bases unmatched: 6. This CDR3 is CASSQGLAGGAETQYF. The CDR3 region has the DNA TGCGCCAGCAGCCAGGGACTAGCGGGAGGTGCGGAGACCCAGTACTTC.

The chain joins TRBV30 to TRBJ2-7; D is possibly TRBD1 or TRBD2 (5 bases each). This CDR3 comprises 12 residues. Germline V gene lookup returns CDR1 GTSNPN and CDR2 SVGIG (reference sequence). Deletions cut 8 bases from V and 8 bases from J, with 19 bases between. The CDR3 sequence is CARGLGPGQQYF. The CDR3 DNA sequence: TGTGCCCGGGGCCTGGGGCCGGGGCAGCAGTACTTC.

The chain uses TRBV16 and TRBJ1-2; D remains unclear. Germline CDR1 reads KGHSY; CDR2 reads FQNENV. The CDR3 consists of 12 residues. Trimming shortened V by 0 bases and J by 4 bases, and 3 bases separated the two germline ends. The DNA for the CDR3 is TGTGCCAGCAGCCAATCGGGCTATGGCTACACCTTC. Its protein is CASSQSGYGYTF. The whole variable domain, filled in from reference TRBV16 and TRBJ1-2, reads GEEVAQTPKHLVRGEGQKAKLYCAPIKGHSYVFWYQQVLKNEFKFLISFQNENVFDETGMPKERFSAKCLPNSPCSLEIQATKLEDSAVYFCASSQSGYGYTFGSGTRLTVV.

V is TRBV2 and J is TRBJ1-2; 7 positions match TRBD1. The V and J ends lost 4 bases and 4 bases, in that order; junction bases with no gene match: 3. Per the germline V gene, CDR1 is SNHLY and CDR2 is FYNNEI. CDR3 length equals 13 residues. CDR3 DNA sequence: TGTGCCAGCAGTGGGGACAGTCCCTATGGCTACACCTTC. It specifies CASSGDSPYGYTF.

This chain uses TRBV15 with TRBJ1-2, with TRBD1 identical over 9 bases. Germline V gene sequence: CDR1 LNHNV, CDR2 YYDKDF (reference sequence). This CDR3 has 15 residues. V shed 5 bases and J 3 bases; nucleotides not matched to a gene: 7. CDR3 protein: CATSYRDRADYGYTF. The CDR3 coding sequence is TGTGCCACCAGCTACCGGGACAGGGCGGACTATGGCTACACCTTC.

The count of this clone is one. At the DNA level, this CDR3 is encoded by other sequences in the same sample as well. This chain links TRBV29-1 with TRBJ2-2, with unresolved D. Germline loops: CDR1 SQVTM, CDR2 ANQGSEA. The V gene lost 5 bases and the J gene lost 0 bases, with 7 bases spanning the gap. The CDR3 extends over 13 amino acids. CDR3 in DNA: TGCAGCGTTCGGCGGACGAACACCGGGGAGCTGTTTTTT. This translates into CSVRRTNTGELFF.

With regard to this clone: This same CDR3 is encoded by further DNA sequences in the sample. The chain has TRBV28 and TRBJ1-1, with D possibly being TRBD1 (5 bases). The length of the CDR3 is 13 residues. V gave up 1 base and J gave up 5 bases, with 8 bases separating them. CDR1 is MDHEN, CDR2 SYDVKM, per germline. CDR3 DNA: TGTGCCAGCAGTTTATTAGGGGATACTGAAGCTTTCTTT. Translation: CASSLLGDTEAFF.